This T cell receptor beta chain emerged from a study of T cell repertoires in cytomegalovirus infection. Overall study context: Evidence of both CMV infection and a matching HLA type came from public TCR beta signatures.

Study-level findings and limits: CMV carriers with the relevant HLA were identified by cumulative public TCR beta family frequency. Within the response measured ex vivo, HLA-C-restricted CMV-specific TCR beta clonotypes were dominant.

As concerns this clonotype: What it binds is unknown.

The CDR3 runs 14 residues. The germline CDR1 and CDR2 sequences are SGHAT and FQNNGV. Trimming at V came to 3 bases and at J to 4 bases, leaving 1 base not matched to a gene. TCRdb fed the reads into MiXCR, producing one record per CDR3 protein. The sample shows some 180,000 distinct CDR3 sequences, 15% to 20% of them seen only once. The chain couples TRBV11-2 to TRBJ2-3; 10 positions match TRBD1. The source of this sequence is a human donor in good health (CMV status not recorded). Some clones in this sample may be carry-over from other donors' samples. What was sequenced was CD8+ T cells from PBMCs. The DNA of the CDR3 is TGTGCCAGCAGCTTCGGGACAGGGGCAGATACGCAGTATTTT. Translated: CASSFGTGADTQYF.